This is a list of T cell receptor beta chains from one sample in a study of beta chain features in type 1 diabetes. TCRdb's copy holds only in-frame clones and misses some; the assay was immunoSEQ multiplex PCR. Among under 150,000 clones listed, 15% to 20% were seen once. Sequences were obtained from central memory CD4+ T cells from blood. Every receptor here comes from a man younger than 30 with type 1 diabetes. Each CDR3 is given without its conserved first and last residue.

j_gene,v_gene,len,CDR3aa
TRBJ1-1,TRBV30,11,ASSGGRWTEAF
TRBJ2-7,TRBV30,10,AWSVRGREQY
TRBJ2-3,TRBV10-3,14,AISGGTSGFTDTQY
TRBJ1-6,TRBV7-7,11,ASSLTGDSPLH
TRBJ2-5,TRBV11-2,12,ASSFTGGGETQY
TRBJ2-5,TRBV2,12,ASRGLSYQETQY
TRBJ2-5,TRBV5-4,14,ASSFPTQGAGETQY
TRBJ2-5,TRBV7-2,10,ASSLVAETQY
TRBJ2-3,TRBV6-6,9,ASSFADTQY
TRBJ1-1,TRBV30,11,AYEQGAGTEAF
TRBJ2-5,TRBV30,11,AWSVRVRETQY
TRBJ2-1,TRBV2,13,ASRRLAGVSNEQF
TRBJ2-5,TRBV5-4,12,ASSFNEGQETQY
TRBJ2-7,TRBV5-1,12,ASSSNGGKYEQY
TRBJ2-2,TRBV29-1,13,SVVQGTSNTGELF